This TCR beta chain was sequenced during a study of blood T cells in healthy people across ages. Findings and caveats of the study: Naive CD4+ cell counts and diversity both ran higher in long-lived than in aged donors.

Next came a second PCR, run for about 7 to 11 cycles, which used a sample-barcoded 5' primer along with a J-beta primer mix. From the 5' RACE reads, TCRdb called clonotypes with MiXCR, one entry per CDR3 protein. The table shows hundreds of thousands of distinct CDR3 sequences, with around 46% occurring only once. This clonotype has more than one count but fewer than ten. The target antigen is unknown. Germline loops: CDR1 SQVTM, CDR2 ANQGSEA. The CDR3 covers 13 residues. The V end was cut by 5 bases, the J end by 4 bases, with 12 bases between. Each sample used at least 6.5 million PBMCs. The sample comprised blood. The chain uses TRBV29-1 and TRBJ2-1; TRBD2 might be the D (6 bases). The sequence was collected from a man between 25 and 39 years old in good health. The CDR3 sequence is CSVIRRGYNEQFF. The CDR3 DNA reads as TGCAGCGTTATAAGGAGGGGATACAATGAGCAGTTCTTC.